This note documents a single TCR beta chain sequence. Its specificity is not known. Germline trimming cut 4 bases from V and 4 bases from J; bases unmatched to any gene: 14. This CDR3 is built from 19 residues. From germline, CDR1 is MNHNS and CDR2 SASEGT. This entry belongs to a study of T cell responses to AZD1222 COVID-19 vaccine. General study findings and limits: Two AZD1222 administrations were followed by greater Spike-specific TCR breadth and depth. It should be noted that donors were predominantly white British and more often female, and clonal diversity was possibly underestimated.

Measured with immunoSEQ multiplex PCR; TCRdb has only the in-frame clones, and not every one. The sample shows more than 150,000 clones, 92% of them seen only once. The analysis combined second doses at about 4 or about 12 weeks. The sequenced sample was peripheral blood, obtained 28 days after the second AZD1222 dose. The V call is TRBV6-1, the J call TRBJ2-1; 12 nucleotides line up with TRBD1. The receptor's source is an adult who received the AZD1222 COVID-19 vaccine. CDR3 sequence: CASSGRDRGRGRVYNEQFF. The CDR3 coding sequence is TGTGCCAGCAGTGGACGGGACAGGGGGCGAGGGCGCGTATACAATGAGCAGTTCTTC.